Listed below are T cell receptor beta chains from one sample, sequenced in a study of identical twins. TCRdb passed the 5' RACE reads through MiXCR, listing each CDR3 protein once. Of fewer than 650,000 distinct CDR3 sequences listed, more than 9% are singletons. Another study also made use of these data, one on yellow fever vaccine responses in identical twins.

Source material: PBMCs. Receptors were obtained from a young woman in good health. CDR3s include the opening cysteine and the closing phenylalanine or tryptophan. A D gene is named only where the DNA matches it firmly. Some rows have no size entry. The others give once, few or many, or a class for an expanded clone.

CDR3 DNA: TGTGCCAGCAGCCAAGACTCCACTCCGAGCTCCTACAATGAGCAGTTCTTC
CDR3 protein: CASSQDSTPSSYNEQFF
clone size: many
V gene: TRBV4-2
J gene: TRBJ2-1
D gene: -

CDR3 DNA: TGCGCCAGCAGCTTGGAGCCCATTCCTACTAGCGGGTACTATGAGCAGTTCTTC
CDR3 protein: CASSLEPIPTSGYYEQFF
clone size: many
V gene: TRBV5-1
J gene: TRBJ2-1
D gene: TRBD2

CDR3 DNA: TGCGCCAGCAGCCAAGACGTGGGTCAGATGAAGCAGTACTTC
CDR3 protein: CASSQDVGQMKQYF
clone size: -
V gene: TRBV4-1
J gene: TRBJ2-7
D gene: -

CDR3 DNA: TGCAGCGTTGTGGGTGGAGGTTCTGAAGCTTTCTTT
CDR3 protein: CSVVGGGSEAFF
clone size: few
V gene: TRBV29-1
J gene: TRBJ1-1
D gene: -

CDR3 DNA: TGTGCCAGTAGTATAATAGCGGGGAATGAGCAGTTCTTC
CDR3 protein: CASSIIAGNEQFF
clone size: few
V gene: TRBV19
J gene: TRBJ2-1
D gene: TRBD2

CDR3 DNA: TGTGCCAGCAGCTTAGTGGCCGCGGGAGGATACAATGAGCAGTTCTTC
CDR3 protein: CASSLVAAGGYNEQFF
clone size: few
V gene: TRBV7-2
J gene: TRBJ2-1
D gene: TRBD2

CDR3 DNA: TGTGCCAGCAGCGTAGGAGAGGGACAGCGCACAGATACGCAGTATTTT
CDR3 protein: CASSVGEGQRTDTQYF
clone size: few
V gene: TRBV9
J gene: TRBJ2-3
D gene: TRBD1

CDR3 DNA: TGCAGTGCTAGAGACTCGGGATACCCTGAAGCTTTCTTT
CDR3 protein: CSARDSGYPEAFF
clone size: few
V gene: TRBV20-1
J gene: TRBJ1-1
D gene: -

CDR3 DNA: TGTGCCAGCAGCACACAGCGGGGGGTCTACAATGAGCAGTTCTTC
CDR3 protein: CASSTQRGVYNEQFF
clone size: many
V gene: TRBV7-2
J gene: TRBJ2-1
D gene: TRBD2

CDR3 DNA: TGTGCCAGCAGTTACTCAAGTACCGGACAGGGTCACTACGAGCAGTACTTC
CDR3 protein: CASSYSSTGQGHYEQYF
clone size: -
V gene: TRBV6-2/TRBV6-3
J gene: TRBJ2-7
D gene: TRBD1

CDR3 DNA: TGTGCCAGCAGTGAATCACTTCCACTAGAGACCCAGTACTTC
CDR3 protein: CASSESLPLETQYF
clone size: few
V gene: TRBV2
J gene: TRBJ2-5
D gene: -

CDR3 DNA: TGTGCCAGCAGGCTCCCGCTACACCTCGGCCCATACGAGCAGTACTTC
CDR3 protein: CASRLPLHLGPYEQYF
clone size: many
V gene: TRBV2
J gene: TRBJ2-7
D gene: -

CDR3 DNA: TGTGCCAGCAGTTCGGGACTAGCGGGGGGTTTGAACACCGGGGAGCTGTTTTTT
CDR3 protein: CASSSGLAGGLNTGELFF
clone size: -
V gene: TRBV6-2/TRBV6-3
J gene: TRBJ2-2
D gene: TRBD2

CDR3 DNA: TGCAGTGCACCGGGACTAGCTTGGGAGCAGTACTTC
CDR3 protein: CSAPGLAWEQYF
clone size: few
V gene: TRBV20-1
J gene: TRBJ2-7
D gene: TRBD2

CDR3 DNA: TGCAGTGCTAGTGGCCCCCGGCTAGCCAAAAACATTCAGTACTTC
CDR3 protein: CSASGPRLAKNIQYF
clone size: once
V gene: TRBV20-1
J gene: TRBJ2-4
D gene: -

CDR3 DNA: TGCAGTGCTATCTCCTCTAAACCTGGCTACACCTTC
CDR3 protein: CSAISSKPGYTF
clone size: many
V gene: TRBV20-1
J gene: TRBJ1-2
D gene: -

CDR3 DNA: TGTGCCAGCAGCCAAGCAGCGGGGCAAGAGACCCAGTACTTC
CDR3 protein: CASSQAAGQETQYF
clone size: many
V gene: TRBV3-1
J gene: TRBJ2-5
D gene: TRBD2

CDR3 DNA: TGTGCCTGGAGTATAGCAGCGGGGGGTACAGATACGCAGTATTTT
CDR3 protein: CAWSIAAGGTDTQYF
clone size: few
V gene: TRBV30
J gene: TRBJ2-3
D gene: TRBD2

CDR3 DNA: TGTGCCAGCAGTTTACTAACTAGCGGGATGAGTGAGACCCAGTACTTC
CDR3 protein: CASSLLTSGMSETQYF
clone size: few
V gene: TRBV28
J gene: TRBJ2-5
D gene: TRBD2

CDR3 DNA: TGTGCCAGCAGCCCCAGTCCCAGGGAATCTGAAGCTTTCTTT
CDR3 protein: CASSPSPRESEAFF
clone size: -
V gene: TRBV7-6
J gene: TRBJ1-1
D gene: -